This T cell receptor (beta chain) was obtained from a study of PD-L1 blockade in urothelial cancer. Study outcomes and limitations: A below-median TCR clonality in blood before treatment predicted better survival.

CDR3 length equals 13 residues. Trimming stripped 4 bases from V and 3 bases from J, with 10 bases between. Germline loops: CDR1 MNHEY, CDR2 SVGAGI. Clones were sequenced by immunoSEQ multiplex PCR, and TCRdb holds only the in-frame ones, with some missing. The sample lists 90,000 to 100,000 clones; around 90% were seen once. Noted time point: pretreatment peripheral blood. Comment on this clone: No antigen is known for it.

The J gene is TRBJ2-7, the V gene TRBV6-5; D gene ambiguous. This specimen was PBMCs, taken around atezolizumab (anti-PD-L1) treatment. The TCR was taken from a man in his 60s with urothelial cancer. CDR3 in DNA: TGTGCCAGCAGTTCCGCCAACATCTACGAGCAGTACTTC. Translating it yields CASSSANIYEQYF.